Below are 23 T cell receptor beta chains sequenced from a single sample in a study of vaccination and CD4 T cells after COVID-19. These receptors have no identified antigens. Documented treatment: approximately 9-day PBMC culture with coronavirus spike peptide pools or control peptides (ViraFEST assay). An Oncomine TCR Beta short-read assay was used to sequence the DNA from cultured CD4+ T cells. MiXCR, run by TCRdb on the PCR reads, gives a single entry per CDR3 protein. The sample carries roughly 17,000 distinct CDR3 sequences, less than 70% recorded once. The sequencing sample was made of CD4+ T cells from blood, cultured in vitro. The receptors were sampled from a human donor who had recovered from COVID-19.

CDR3 in amino acids: CSARAQGMNTEAFF. DNA of the CDR3: TGCAGTGCTAGAGCGCAGGGTATGAACACTGAAGCTTTCTTT. The rearrangement uses TRBV20-1 and TRBJ1-1, with D tentatively TRBD1 (5 bases). The V end was cut by 1 base, the J end by 0 bases, with 9 bases between. CDR1 DFQATT and CDR2 SNEGSKA come from the germline V gene (reference sequence). This CDR3 is built from 14 residues.

This clonotype occurred a few times. J is TRBJ2-5 and V is TRBV29-1; no definite D call. V shed 4 bases and J shed 5 bases, with 17 bases lying between them. The germline V gene encodes CDR1 SQVTM and CDR2 ANQGSEA. The CDR3 spans 14 residues. This chain's CDR3 is CSVVPSLGLETQYF. The CDR3 bases are TGCAGCGTTGTCCCCTCATTGGGGTTGGAGACCCAGTACTTC.

The rearrangement joins TRBV7-9 to TRBJ2-1; tentative D call: TRBD2 (6 bases). The CDR3 covers 15 residues. Germline V gene data show CDR1 as SEHNR and CDR2 as FQNEAQ (reference sequence). V gave up 6 bases and J gave up 0 bases, with 12 bases separating them. Written as DNA, the CDR3 is TGTGCCAGCAGTCCTCGGGGGAGCTCCTACAATGAGCAGTTCTTC. As protein: CASSPRGSSYNEQFF.

J is TRBJ2-1 and V is TRBV19; a weak D match, TRBD1 (5 bases). The V gene lost 4 bases and the J gene lost 12 bases, with 19 bases spanning the gap. This CDR3 comprises 14 residues. Germline V gene lookup returns CDR1 LNHDA and CDR2 SQIVND (reference sequence). In DNA, the CDR3 is TGTGCCAGTAGTACCAGGAATAGGGGTAGGGGGCAGTTCTTC. Translation gives CASSTRNRGRGQFF.

This chain connects TRBV5-1 to TRBJ2-5; the D gene is possibly TRBD2 (5 bases). The V gene lost 3 bases and the J gene lost 5 bases, with 11 bases spanning the gap. There are 13 residues in the CDR3. Germline CDR1 and CDR2: SGHRS and YFSETQ. Here the CDR3 reads CASSSRGSETQYF. CDR3 DNA: TGCGCCAGCAGCTCCAGAGGGTCGGAGACCCAGTACTTC. Full variable domain (remainder filled in from reference TRBV5-1 and TRBJ2-5): KAGVTQTPRYLIKTRGQQVTLSCSPISGHRSVSWYQQTPGQGLQFLFEYFSETQRNKGNFPGRFSGRQFSNSRSEMNVSTLELGDSALYLCASSSRGSETQYFGPGTRLLVL.

This chain links TRBV7-8 with TRBJ1-2; 7 bases are a match to TRBD1. Germline CDR1 is SGHVS and CDR2 is FQNEAQ. The J segment lost 2 bases and the V segment lost 5 bases, leaving 5 bases of the junction unmatched. The CDR3 has 14 amino acids. The CDR3 DNA is TGTGCCAGCAGCCAATTGACAGGGAACTATGGCTACACCTTC. It codes for CASSQLTGNYGYTF.

The chain couples TRBV2 to TRBJ2-5, with TRBD1 as a possible D gene (6 bases). The CDR3 contains 13 residues. CDR1 is SNHLY, CDR2 FYNNEI, per germline. Trimming removed 7 bases from V and 2 bases from J, with 11 bases in between. CDR3 DNA sequence: TGTGCCAGCATGGCGGACAGTCAAGAGACCCAGTACTTC. It specifies CASMADSQETQYF.

In the case of this clonotype: Mismatch with germline at one junction end may stem from a read error. The gene calls are TRBV20-1 and TRBJ1-2; tentatively, D is TRBD1 (5 bases). Germline lookup yields CDR1 DFQATT and CDR2 SNEGSKA (reference sequence). The CDR3 has 14 residues. The CDR3 loop reads CSAGDRGINYGHTF. The CDR3 DNA reads TGCAGTGCTGGAGACCGGGGGATTAACTATGGCCACACCTTC.

In this sample, this clonotype turned up a few times. The chain has TRBV6-2 or TRBV6-3 and TRBJ2-7; the D gene is possibly TRBD1 (6 bases). The CDR3 has 14 amino acids. The V end lost 6 bases, the J end lost 2 bases, and 14 bases lay between the germline ends. CDR1 and CDR2 from the germline V gene are MNHEY and SVGEGT. The CDR3 sequence is CASSRGQSPYEQYF. The CDR3 coding sequence is TGTGCCAGCAGCCGTGGACAGAGCCCCTACGAGCAGTACTTC.

In this sample, this clonotype turned up once. This rearrangement joins TRBV7-6 to TRBJ2-5, with 11 bases lining up with TRBD1. Germline V gives CDR1 SGHVS, CDR2 FNYEAQ. After removal of 5 bases from V and 5 bases from J, the junction contained 22 bases not matched to a gene. This CDR3 has 20 amino acids. CDR3 sequence (DNA): TGTGCCAGCAGCCACCCAGAAGGACAGGGGGCGCTTGGGATTGGGGAGACCCAGTACTTC. It specifies CASSHPEGQGALGIGETQYF.

In DNA, the CDR3 is TGTGCCAGCAGCTTACAGTCACCTGGAAACACCATATATTTT. It translates to CASSLQSPGNTIYF. V usage is TRBV7-9 and J usage is TRBJ1-3, with no clear D. V gave up 2 bases and J gave up 2 bases, with 7 bases separating them. This CDR3 spans 14 amino acids. CDR1 and CDR2 (germline): SEHNR, FQNEAQ (reference sequence).

The sample holds one count of this clonotype. J is TRBJ2-5 and V is TRBV5-1; 8 nucleotides align to TRBD2. This CDR3 has 15 amino acids. V shed 1 base and J 2 bases; nucleotides not matched to a gene: 4. In germline, CDR1 is SGHRS, CDR2 YFSETQ. Written as DNA, the CDR3 is TGCGCCAGCAGCTTGAGCCTAGCGGGTCAAGAGACCCAGTACTTC. It encodes CASSLSLAGQETQYF.

The table lists this clonotype with a few counts. The rearrangement links TRBV6-1 to TRBJ1-1; D perhaps matches TRBD1 (5 bases). The V gene lost 6 bases and the J gene lost 4 bases, with 18 bases spanning the gap. CDR1 is MNHNS, CDR2 SASEGT, per germline. This CDR3 is 15 amino acids long. CDR3 sequence reads: CASRAWGGSGTEAFF. Here the CDR3 DNA reads TGTGCCAGCAGAGCCTGGGGGGGATCGGGCACTGAAGCTTTCTTT.

The chain recombines TRBV15 with TRBJ2-7; D is uncertain. V was shortened by 4 bases and J by 3 bases, with 13 bases between the two germline ends. In germline, CDR1 is LNHNV, CDR2 YYDKDF (reference sequence). The CDR3 runs to 14 residues. CDR3 sequence: CATSKDLQVYEQYF. The CDR3 bases are TGTGCCACCAGCAAGGACCTACAAGTCTACGAGCAGTACTTC. The entire variable domain, with the rest obtained from reference TRBV15 and TRBJ2-7, is as follows: DAMVIQNPRYQVTQFGKPVTLSCSQTLNHNVMYWYQQKSSQAPKLLFHYYDKDFNNEADTPDNFQSRRPNTSFCFLDIRSPGLGDTAMYLCATSKDLQVYEQYFGPGTRLTVT.

This clonotype was detected only a few times. The V call is TRBV6-1, the J call TRBJ1-6; D unresolved. The germline CDR1 and CDR2 sequences are MNHNS and SASEGT. The CDR3 is made up of 12 amino acids. V was pared by 6 bases and J by 11 bases, with 11 bases between. The CDR3 sequence: CASRGWGPPLHF. CDR3 in DNA: TGTGCCAGCAGGGGGTGGGGTCCACCCCTCCACTTT.

In this sample, this clonotype turned up once. The J gene is TRBJ1-6, the V gene TRBV5-1; 8 bases fit TRBD1. The CDR3 is 16 residues long. After removal of 4 bases from V and 7 bases from J, the junction contained 10 bases not matched to a gene. Germline lookup yields CDR1 SGHRS and CDR2 YFSETQ. CDR3 nucleotide sequence: TGCGCCAGCAGCCCGCTGACAGGGGCGGGAAATTCACCCCTCCACTTT. As protein: CASSPLTGAGNSPLHF.

This clonotype was recorded a few times. The chain employs TRBV19 and TRBJ1-6; 7 bases fit TRBD1. Germline lookup yields CDR1 LNHDA and CDR2 SQIVND (reference sequence). The CDR3 loop spans 17 amino acids. V shed 3 bases, J shed 9 bases, and the junction held 14 bases outside the gene matches. The CDR3 loop reads CASSIDRAWGGSSPLHF. The CDR3 DNA is TGTGCCAGTAGTATCGACAGGGCTTGGGGAGGGAGTTCACCCCTCCACTTT.

This chain links TRBV6-1 with TRBJ1-6; no reliable D call. V was clipped by 10 bases and J by 9 bases, with 22 bases between them. In germline, CDR1 is MNHNS, CDR2 SASEGT. The CDR3 consists of 15 residues. The CDR3 DNA sequence: TGTGCCATCCGCGTGGGCTCGGTAGCCGGTTCACCCCTCCACTTT. This codes for CAIRVGSVAGSPLHF.

The V gene is TRBV6-5, the J gene TRBJ2-2; D unresolved. CDR3 length: 17 residues. V gave up 2 bases and J gave up 1 base, with 14 bases separating them. Germline loops: CDR1 MNHEY, CDR2 SVGAGI. The CDR3 DNA reads as TGTGCCAGCAGTTACATCTTTCGTGTCAGGAACACCGGGGAGCTGTTTTTT. This encodes CASSYIFRVRNTGELFF.

This chain links TRBV27 with TRBJ2-1; 11 nucleotides line up with TRBD1. Trimming took 5 bases from V and 0 from J; bases not matched to a gene: 15. Per the germline V gene, CDR1 is MNHEY and CDR2 is SMNVEV (reference sequence). The CDR3 runs 20 residues. CDR3 sequence (DNA): TGTGCCAGCAGTCATCGGCGGACAGGGGGCTCTATAAGCTCCTACAATGAGCAGTTCTTC. Protein sequence: CASSHRRTGGSISSYNEQFF.

V gene TRBV7-3 combines with J gene TRBJ2-3, with 11 bases lining up with TRBD2. V shed 6 bases, J shed 7 bases, and the junction held 6 bases outside the gene matches. Germline loops: CDR1 SGHTA, CDR2 FQGTGA. The CDR3 runs 14 residues. CDR3 residues: CASRTSGTGYTQYF. The CDR3 coding sequence is TGTGCCAGCAGGACTAGCGGGACCGGATATACGCAGTATTTT. The whole variable domain, filled in from reference TRBV7-3 and TRBJ2-3, reads GAGVSQTPSNKVTEKGKYVELRCDPISGHTALYWYRQSLGQGPEFLIYFQGTGAADDSGLPNDRFFAVRPEGSVSTLKIQRTERGDSAVYLCASRTSGTGYTQYFGPGTRLTVL.

This chain connects TRBV7-2 to TRBJ2-3; D is undetermined. This CDR3 region has 12 residues. Germline lookup yields CDR1 SGHTA and CDR2 FQGNSA. The V and J ends lost 6 bases and 4 bases respectively, with 8 bases between them. DNA for the CDR3: TGTGCCAGCAGTCGGGCAGCAGATACGCAGTATTTT. Its protein product is CASSRAADTQYF.

The genes are TRBV15 and TRBJ1-1; maybe TRBD1 (5 bases). The V gene lost 3 bases and the J gene lost 4 bases, with 15 bases spanning the gap. CDR3 length equals 15 residues. Germline V gives CDR1 LNHNV, CDR2 YYDKDF (reference sequence). The CDR3 here is CATSSLEGYPTEAFF. The CDR3 nucleotides are TGTGCCACCAGCAGCCTTGAGGGGTATCCCACTGAAGCTTTCTTT.